A selection of T cell receptor beta chains follows, all from one sample in a study of T cell repertoires in cytomegalovirus infection. TCRdb reprocessed the reads with MiXCR, giving one entry per CDR3 protein. The sample records around 130,000 distinct CDR3 sequences, roughly 9% being singletons. Sequencing used PBMCs. These receptors all stem from a human donor in good health (CMV status not recorded). Some clones in this sample may be carry-over from other donors' samples. Both conserved end residues are part of each CDR3. The order of the fields is V gene, J gene, CDR3 protein.

v_gene: TRBV6-1; j_gene: TRBJ2-3; CDR3aa: CASSVEGGSQPDTQYF
v_gene: TRBV20-1; j_gene: TRBJ2-3; CDR3aa: CSAESRATSTDTQYF
v_gene: TRBV7-9; j_gene: TRBJ1-2; CDR3aa: CASSFGTDRSYGYTF
v_gene: TRBV19; j_gene: TRBJ2-2; CDR3aa: CASSLDLRPNTGELFF
v_gene: TRBV28; j_gene: TRBJ2-7; CDR3aa: CASRGDRSSYEQYF
v_gene: TRBV7-2; j_gene: TRBJ1-1; CDR3aa: CASSLGPTNTEAFF
v_gene: TRBV15; j_gene: TRBJ2-5; CDR3aa: CATSRPIPGTEGTQYF
v_gene: TRBV20-1; j_gene: TRBJ2-1; CDR3aa: CSAHPSGGAVEFNEQFF
v_gene: TRBV5-4; j_gene: TRBJ1-6; CDR3aa: CASSPGVWGSPLHF
v_gene: TRBV7-9; j_gene: TRBJ2-3; CDR3aa: CASSSNRGRTDTQYF
v_gene: TRBV28; j_gene: TRBJ1-1; CDR3aa: CASAGTGAVNTEAFF
v_gene: TRBV12-3/TRBV12-4; j_gene: TRBJ2-1; CDR3aa: CASSAGLAGINEQFF
v_gene: TRBV28; j_gene: TRBJ2-3; CDR3aa: CASSGAGSGGISSTDTQYF
v_gene: TRBV12-3/TRBV12-4; j_gene: TRBJ1-1; CDR3aa: CASSPGRFNTEAFF
v_gene: TRBV7-8; j_gene: TRBJ1-1; CDR3aa: CASSLDERTGGTEAFF
v_gene: TRBV19; j_gene: TRBJ2-6; CDR3aa: CASHRGGPSGANVLTF
v_gene: TRBV12-3/TRBV12-4; j_gene: TRBJ1-1; CDR3aa: CASSLTGRANTEAFF
v_gene: TRBV2; j_gene: TRBJ2-1; CDR3aa: CASSDGTSGAYNEQFF
v_gene: TRBV5-4; j_gene: TRBJ1-1; CDR3aa: CASSRGYATEAFF
v_gene: TRBV12-3/TRBV12-4; j_gene: TRBJ2-3; CDR3aa: CASSHLAGGTDTQYF
v_gene: TRBV12-3/TRBV12-4; j_gene: TRBJ2-6; CDR3aa: CASSLEGQGFLESGANVLTF
v_gene: TRBV7-2; j_gene: TRBJ2-1; CDR3aa: CASSPPGLAGGGDEQFF
v_gene: TRBV7-8; j_gene: TRBJ2-6; CDR3aa: CASSPTSGANVLTF
v_gene: TRBV5-1; j_gene: TRBJ2-1; CDR3aa: CASSFMRGPGGEQFF
v_gene: TRBV7-6; j_gene: TRBJ1-6; CDR3aa: CASSSRTDNSPLHF
v_gene: TRBV2; j_gene: TRBJ2-2; CDR3aa: CASSPPLALHTGELFF
v_gene: TRBV7-6; j_gene: TRBJ1-2; CDR3aa: CASSSPDRANGYTF
v_gene: TRBV15; j_gene: TRBJ1-3; CDR3aa: CATSMDRGGNTIYF
v_gene: TRBV5-1; j_gene: TRBJ2-7; CDR3aa: CASSLEGADSEQYF
v_gene: TRBV28; j_gene: TRBJ2-7; CDR3aa: CASLNTGPPIEQYF
v_gene: TRBV7-9; j_gene: TRBJ2-3; CDR3aa: CASSPESRRLRVKSTDTQYF
v_gene: TRBV30; j_gene: TRBJ1-5; CDR3aa: CAWSRGSGNQPQHF
v_gene: TRBV5-1; j_gene: TRBJ1-1; CDR3aa: CASSLASRGSTEAFF
v_gene: TRBV19; j_gene: TRBJ1-3; CDR3aa: CASSIPGRSGNTIYF
v_gene: TRBV28; j_gene: TRBJ2-1; CDR3aa: CASSTLVYNEQFF
v_gene: TRBV7-8; j_gene: TRBJ2-6; CDR3aa: CASSQQGAGANVLTF
v_gene: TRBV7-3; j_gene: TRBJ2-3; CDR3aa: CASSPLLGGADTQYF
v_gene: TRBV7-2; j_gene: TRBJ2-2; CDR3aa: CASSPRLAGPTGELFF
v_gene: TRBV5-1; j_gene: TRBJ2-7; CDR3aa: CASRGGTGVSYEQYF
v_gene: TRBV25-1; j_gene: TRBJ1-1; CDR3aa: CASLGTAPTEAFF
v_gene: TRBV9; j_gene: TRBJ1-2; CDR3aa: CASSVGTSTNYGYTF
v_gene: TRBV29-1; j_gene: TRBJ2-1; CDR3aa: CSVDGQETYNEQFF
v_gene: TRBV28; j_gene: TRBJ1-3; CDR3aa: CASSLVGGNTIYF
v_gene: TRBV9; j_gene: TRBJ2-7; CDR3aa: CASSAEQGRQYF
v_gene: TRBV6-6; j_gene: TRBJ1-5; CDR3aa: CASNFDSNQPQHF
v_gene: TRBV12-3/TRBV12-4; j_gene: TRBJ1-5; CDR3aa: CASSLQGINQPQHF
v_gene: TRBV5-1; j_gene: TRBJ2-3; CDR3aa: CASSLLSGASTDTQYF
v_gene: TRBV20-1; j_gene: TRBJ2-7; CDR3aa: CSASALAGTLYEQYF
v_gene: TRBV29-1; j_gene: TRBJ1-4; CDR3aa: CSVRAGSNEKLFF
v_gene: TRBV20-1; j_gene: TRBJ1-3; CDR3aa: CSATEHSGNTIYF
v_gene: TRBV20-1; j_gene: TRBJ1-2; CDR3aa: CSARASPGTLGHYGYTF
v_gene: TRBV4-1; j_gene: TRBJ1-4; CDR3aa: CASSQDPGIIEKLFF
v_gene: TRBV29-1; j_gene: TRBJ1-1; CDR3aa: CSGAGTEEEAFF
v_gene: TRBV27; j_gene: TRBJ1-4; CDR3aa: CASSLTWDRGGKLFF
v_gene: TRBV12-3/TRBV12-4; j_gene: TRBJ1-1; CDR3aa: CASSLARTDTEAFF